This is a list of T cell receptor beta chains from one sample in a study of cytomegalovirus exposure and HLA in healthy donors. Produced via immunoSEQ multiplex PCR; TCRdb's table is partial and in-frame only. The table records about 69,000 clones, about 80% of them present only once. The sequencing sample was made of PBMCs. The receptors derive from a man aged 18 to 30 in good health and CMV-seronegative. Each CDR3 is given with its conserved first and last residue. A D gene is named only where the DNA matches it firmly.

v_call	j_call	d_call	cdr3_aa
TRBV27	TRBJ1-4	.	CASSPRVSEKLFF
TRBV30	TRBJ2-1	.	CAWSGGLIDEQFF
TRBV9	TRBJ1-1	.	CASSGDKLNTEAFF
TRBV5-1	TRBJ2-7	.	CASSLASGLSYEQYF
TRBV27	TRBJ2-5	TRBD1	CASQGVGETQYF
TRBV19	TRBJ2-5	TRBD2	CASSIQRGPQETQYF
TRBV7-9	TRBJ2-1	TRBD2	CASSLFLAGDNEQFF
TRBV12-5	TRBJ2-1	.	CASGLGARDSEQFF
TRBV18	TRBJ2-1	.	CASSRTVLDNEQFF
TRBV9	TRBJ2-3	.	CASSVATTVGTDTQYF
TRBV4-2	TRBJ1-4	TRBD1	CASSQPTGGGEKLFF
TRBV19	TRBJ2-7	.	CASSPGQGESYEQYF
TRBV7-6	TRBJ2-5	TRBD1	CASSFGQGVAETQYF
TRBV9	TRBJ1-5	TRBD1	CASSVGDSFQPQHF
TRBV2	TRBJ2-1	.	CASSEPFNNEQFF
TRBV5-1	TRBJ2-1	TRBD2	CASSWGGGLYNEQFF
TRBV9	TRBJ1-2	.	CASSVEAGVGYGYTF
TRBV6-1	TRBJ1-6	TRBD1	CASRRTGGGDSPLHF
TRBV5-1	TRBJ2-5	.	CASSSRTTQETQYF
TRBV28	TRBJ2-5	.	CASSRDTIQETQYF
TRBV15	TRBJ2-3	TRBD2	CATSRERGGTDTQYF
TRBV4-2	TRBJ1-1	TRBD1	CASSLGQGLNTEAFF
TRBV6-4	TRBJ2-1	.	CASSLETGDNEQFF
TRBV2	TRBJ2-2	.	CASRRRSANTGELFF
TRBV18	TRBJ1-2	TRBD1	CASSPDRDYGYTF
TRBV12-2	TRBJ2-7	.	CASRNGTSSYEQYF
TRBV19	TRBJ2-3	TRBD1	CASSMGDRGFTDTQYF
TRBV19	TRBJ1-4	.	CASSIFQEGNEKLFF
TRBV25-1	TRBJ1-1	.	CASSESGVGTEAFF
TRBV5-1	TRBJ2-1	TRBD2	CASSPSGGAYNEQFF
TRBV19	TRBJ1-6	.	CASSRSQGWASPLHF
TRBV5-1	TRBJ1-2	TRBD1	CASSTLQGDNYGYTF
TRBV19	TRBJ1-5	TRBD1	CASSPQGVGNQPQHF
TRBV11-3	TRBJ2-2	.	CASSSRARDTGELFF
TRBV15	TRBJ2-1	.	CATSNRRTALPQFF
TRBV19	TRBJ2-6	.	CASSSGSYSGANVLTF
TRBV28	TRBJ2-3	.	CASRWAKSTDTQYF
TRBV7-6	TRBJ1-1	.	CASSSTGWNTEAFF
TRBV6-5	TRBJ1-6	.	CASRHGNSPLHF
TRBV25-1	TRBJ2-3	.	CASSSRQVTDTQYF
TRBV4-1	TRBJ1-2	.	CASSQDMSGETGYGYTF
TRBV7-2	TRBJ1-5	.	CASSLVQDQPQHF
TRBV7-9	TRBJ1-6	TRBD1	CASSLVSGAGGLANSPLHF
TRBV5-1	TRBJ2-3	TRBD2	CASSSTGGRKLAGGPTLTQYF
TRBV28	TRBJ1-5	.	CASTHPRHRAVSNQPQHF
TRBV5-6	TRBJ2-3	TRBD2	CASSLSSGGYTQYF
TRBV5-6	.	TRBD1	CASSLFRDSSYEQYF
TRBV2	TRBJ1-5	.	CASSEWDYNQPQHF
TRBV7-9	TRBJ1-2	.	CASSLASNYGYTF
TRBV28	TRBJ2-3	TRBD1	CASSLTGEIDTQYF
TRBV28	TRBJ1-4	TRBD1	CASSPGTGVNEKLFF
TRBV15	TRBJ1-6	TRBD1	CATSPRTGVYSPLHF
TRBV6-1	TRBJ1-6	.	CASTVEGNSPLHF
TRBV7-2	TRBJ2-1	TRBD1	CASSLDRGRHNEQFF